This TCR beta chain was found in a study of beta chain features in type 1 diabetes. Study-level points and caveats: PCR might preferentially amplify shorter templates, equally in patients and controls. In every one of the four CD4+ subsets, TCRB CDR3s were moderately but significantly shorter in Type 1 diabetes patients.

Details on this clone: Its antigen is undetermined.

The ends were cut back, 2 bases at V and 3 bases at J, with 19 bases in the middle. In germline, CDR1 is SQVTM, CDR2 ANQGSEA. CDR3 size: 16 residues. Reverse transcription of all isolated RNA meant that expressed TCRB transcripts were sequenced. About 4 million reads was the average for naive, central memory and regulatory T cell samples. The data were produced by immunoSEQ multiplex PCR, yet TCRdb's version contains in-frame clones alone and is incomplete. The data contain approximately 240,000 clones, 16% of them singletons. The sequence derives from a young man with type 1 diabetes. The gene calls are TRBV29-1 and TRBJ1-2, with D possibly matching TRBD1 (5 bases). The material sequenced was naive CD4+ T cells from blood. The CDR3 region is CSVESVSGWQDYGYTF. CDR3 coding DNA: TGCAGCGTTGAATCAGTGTCAGGGTGGCAAGACTATGGCTACACCTTC.